The 32 T cell receptor beta chains reported below all come from one sample, sequenced in a study of early T cells in non-severe SARS-CoV-2 infection (dated by TCRdb to the early 2020s). Receptor amplification or capture employed 5' RACE. TCRdb lists the instrument as NextSeq 500. In-frame beta chains were kept once TCRdb had trimmed the public reads at Q25 with fastp and called clones with MiXCR. Rows with one shared CDR3 protein collapse into an entry with the most common genes and DNA. The sample table shows 55,000 to 70,000 distinct CDR3 sequences, and roughly 10% are seen once. Around 5.8% of the sample lies in the top ten. Sequenced material: whole blood. The source is an adult who was a healthcare worker with PCR-confirmed SARS-CoV-2 infection or an uninfected control (not recorded which).

The table lists this clonotype with many counts. This sequence joins TRBV7-3 and TRBJ2-2, with TRBD1 as a possible D gene (5 bases). V lost 5 bases to trimming and J lost 3 bases, with 13 bases between them. This CDR3 has 15 amino acids. Per the germline V gene, CDR1 is SGHTA and CDR2 is FQGTGA. For the CDR3, the DNA is TGTGCCAGCAGCCCCCAAAGGGGATACACCGGGGAGCTGTTTTTT. It specifies CASSPQRGYTGELFF.

The V gene is TRBV6-5, the J gene TRBJ2-5, with 7 bases matching TRBD2. Germline CDR1 MNHEY, CDR2 SVGAGI. The CDR3 is made up of 16 amino acids. V shed 6 bases, J shed 1 base, and the junction held 11 bases outside the gene matches. CDR3 nucleotide sequence: TGTGCCAGCAGGTTCGGGACTAATTCTCCCCAAGAGACCCAGTACTTC. Protein: CASRFGTNSPQETQYF.

V gene TRBV7-9 combines with J gene TRBJ2-1, with a tentative D call TRBD2 (5 bases). V lost 2 bases and J lost 7, with 15 bases in between. CDR1 SEHNR and CDR2 FQNEAQ come from the germline V gene (reference sequence). The CDR3 covers 15 residues. The CDR3 region has the DNA TGTGCCAGCAGCTTATTGGCCCGAACGGGGAATGAGCAGTTCTTC. As protein: CASSLLARTGNEQFF.

The rearrangement links TRBV6-2 or TRBV6-3 to TRBJ2-7; 7 bases are a match to TRBD1. The CDR3 length is 14 residues. CDR1 and CDR2 from the germline V gene are MNHEY and SVGEGT. The trim removed 5 bases at V and 3 bases at J, leaving 7 bases unmatched. CDR3 DNA sequence: TGTGCCAGCAGTACCAACAGGGGATTCTACGAGCAGTACTTC. Protein product: CASSTNRGFYEQYF.

This clonotype was observed a few times. The chain recombines TRBV10-3 with TRBJ2-5; D is ambiguous. V lost 3 bases and J 1 base, leaving 12 bases between the germline ends. This CDR3 contains 15 residues. In germline, CDR1 is ENHRY, CDR2 SYGVKD. The CDR3 is CAISDIVQSQETQYF. CDR3 bases: TGTGCCATCAGTGACATTGTACAGAGCCAAGAGACCCAGTACTTC.

This clonotype turned up a few times. V gene TRBV20-1 combines with J gene TRBJ1-1; D remains ambiguous. V gave up 3 bases and J gave up 6 bases, with 11 bases separating them. Per germline, CDR1 DFQATT and CDR2 SNEGSKA (reference sequence). There are 12 residues in the CDR3. The CDR3 region is CSARLPRAEAFF. As DNA, the CDR3 is TGCAGTGCTAGGCTGCCTCGGGCTGAAGCTTTCTTT.

The chain combines TRBV12-3 or TRBV12-4 with TRBJ2-7, with a weak D call TRBD1 (6 bases). V lost 3 bases and J 3 bases, leaving 9 bases between the germline ends. The CDR3 runs to 13 residues. CDR3 DNA: TGTGCCAGCAGTTTGACAGGCCTCTACGAGCAGTACTTC. It yields the protein CASSLTGLYEQYF.

The table lists this clonotype with a few counts. J is TRBJ1-1 and V is TRBV27, with TRBD1 matching over 9 bases. The V segment lost 6 bases and the J segment 4 bases; nucleotides outside the gene matches: 9. Germline V gene lookup returns CDR1 MNHEY and CDR2 SMNVEV (reference sequence). CDR3 length: 15 residues. The CDR3 region is CASRRQGDRPTEAFF. For the CDR3, the DNA is TGTGCCAGCAGAAGACAGGGGGATCGGCCCACTGAAGCTTTCTTT.

The sample holds a few counts of this clonotype. The chain uses TRBV13 and TRBJ2-7, with a weak D call TRBD2 (5 bases). Germline values: CDR1 PRHDT, CDR2 FYEKMQ (reference sequence). The CDR3 has 13 amino acids. With 8 bases removed from V and 4 bases from J, the gap between germline ends came to 15 bases. In nucleotides, the CDR3 is TGTGCCAGCGGACCCGGTACGGGGTACGAGCAGTACTTC. Translation: CASGPGTGYEQYF.

The chain combines TRBV28 with TRBJ2-2, with a tentative D call TRBD1 (6 bases). V was shortened by 4 bases and J by 9 bases, with 12 bases between the two germline ends. Germline CDR1 reads MDHEN; CDR2 reads SYDVKM. The CDR3 sequence is 13 residues long. As DNA, the CDR3 is TGTGCCAGCAGTTCCGGACAGAGCTGGGAGCTGTTTTTT. The encoded protein is CASSSGQSWELFF.

This clonotype was found a few times. The chain employs TRBV6-1 and TRBJ1-5; no firm D call. The CDR3 is made up of 11 amino acids. V was shortened by 4 bases and J by 3 bases, with 1 base between the two germline ends. The germline CDR1 and CDR2 sequences are MNHNS and SASEGT. The CDR3 bases are TGTGCCAGCAGTGCCAATCAGCCCCAGCATTTT. Its protein is CASSANQPQHF.

V usage is TRBV6-2 or TRBV6-3 and J usage is TRBJ2-5; D is undetermined. V was shortened by 5 bases and J by 2 bases, with 9 bases between the two germline ends. CDR1 is MNHEY, CDR2 SVGEGT, per germline. The CDR3 is 13 amino acids. The CDR3, as DNA: TGTGCCAGCAGTCGGACGGCACAAGAGACCCAGTACTTC. This sequence encodes CASSRTAQETQYF.

This clonotype was counted at least ten times. The chain employs TRBV28 and TRBJ2-7; 8 bases line up with TRBD2. Germline V gene lookup returns CDR1 MDHEN and CDR2 SYDVKM. Germline trimming cut 5 bases from V and 9 bases from J; bases unmatched to any gene: 9. CDR3 length equals 13 residues. Here the CDR3 reads CASSNTPREGQYF. CDR3 bases: TGTGCCAGCAGTAACACCCCCCGGGAGGGGCAGTACTTC.

Only a few counts were recorded for this clonotype. The V and J genes are TRBV6-6 and TRBJ2-5, with D possibly being TRBD1 or TRBD2 (5 bases each). CDR1 is MNHNY and CDR2 is SVGAGI in the germline V gene (reference sequence). Trimming pared 6 bases from V and 3 bases from J, leaving 11 bases between. The CDR3 has 13 residues. DNA for the CDR3: TGTGCCAGCAGCCGGGACCAAAAAGAGACCCAGTACTTC. The encoded protein is CASSRDQKETQYF.

This clonotype was recorded at least ten times. This rearrangement joins TRBV6-6 to TRBJ2-1, with TRBD2 matching over 7 bases. Germline assignment: CDR1 MNHNY and CDR2 SVGAGI (reference sequence). The junction had 13 bases not matched to a gene; V was cut back by 2 bases and J by 9 bases. The CDR3 consists of 16 residues. The CDR3 reads CASSYPTKAGVTEQFF. The CDR3 bases are TGTGCCAGCAGTTACCCCACAAAGGCGGGAGTGACTGAGCAGTTCTTC.

The chain couples TRBV6-5 to TRBJ1-6; D unclear. CDR1 MNHEY and CDR2 SVGAGI come from the germline V gene. The CDR3 sequence is 14 residues long. The V end was cut by 2 bases, the J end by 3 bases, with 5 bases between. DNA of the CDR3: TGTGCCAGCAGTTACGGTGACTATAATTCACCCCTCCACTTT. It translates to CASSYGDYNSPLHF.

This clonotype has more than one count but fewer than ten. The chain carries TRBV11-2 and TRBJ1-1; D might be TRBD1 (6 bases). With 5 bases removed from V and 4 bases from J, the gap between germline ends came to 8 bases. The CDR3 is 12 residues long. Per the germline V gene, CDR1 is SGHAT and CDR2 is FQNNGV. CDR3 region: CASSPRGTEAFF. CDR3 nucleotide sequence: TGTGCCAGCAGCCCCAGGGGCACTGAAGCTTTCTTT.

In its sample, this clonotype was seen a few times. The chain couples TRBV5-1 to TRBJ1-4; TRBD1 agrees at 9 bases. This CDR3 has 15 amino acids. The V gene's germline CDR1 is SGHRS and CDR2 YFSETQ. V was clipped by 4 bases and J by 5 bases; unmatched bases: 6. The CDR3: CASSAPGTGNEKLFF. CDR3 nucleotides: TGCGCCAGCAGCGCGCCCGGGACAGGGAATGAAAAACTGTTTTTT.

This clonotype was seen only once. V is TRBV6-5 and J is TRBJ1-2; 7 nucleotides match TRBD1. CDR1 is MNHEY and CDR2 is SVGAGI in the germline V gene. This CDR3 spans 13 amino acids. V shed 6 bases, J shed 4 bases, and the junction held 5 bases outside the gene matches. CDR3 sequence reads: CASRQGIAYGYTF. Here the CDR3 DNA reads TGTGCCAGCAGACAGGGGATCGCCTATGGCTACACCTTC.

The rearrangement uses TRBV7-9 and TRBJ2-3; the match to TRBD1 covers 7 bases. The CDR3 is 14 amino acids. Trimming removed 5 bases from V and 0 bases from J; junction bases left unmatched: 2. From germline, CDR1 is SEHNR and CDR2 FQNEAQ (reference sequence). In nucleotides, the CDR3 is TGTGCCAGCAGCCGGGACAGTAGCACAGATACGCAGTATTTT. Protein sequence: CASSRDSSTDTQYF.

This clonotype was counted a few times. The rearrangement links TRBV5-1 to TRBJ2-3, with no clear D. V lost 1 base, J lost 1 base, and 13 bases lay in between. CDR3 size: 16 residues. Germline loops: CDR1 SGHRS, CDR2 YFSETQ. DNA of the CDR3: TGCGCCAGCAGCTTGTCCCCGTCAGGAGGCACAGATACGCAGTATTTT. Its protein is CASSLSPSGGTDTQYF.

J is TRBJ1-1 and V is TRBV5-1; D unresolved. V was cut by 4 bases and J by 1 base, with 8 bases left in between. The CDR3 contains 13 residues. CDR1 is SGHRS, CDR2 YFSETQ, per germline. The CDR3 is CASSENQNTEAFF. The CDR3 nucleotides read TGCGCCAGCAGCGAAAACCAGAACACTGAAGCTTTCTTT.

This clonotype was detected many times. The genes are TRBV6-1 and TRBJ1-2; D may be TRBD1 (5 bases). Trimming removed 4 bases from V and 5 bases from J, with 11 bases in between. The CDR3 spans 13 residues. Germline CDR1 is MNHNS and CDR2 is SASEGT. The CDR3: CASSAGLTYGYTF. Here the CDR3 DNA reads TGTGCCAGCAGTGCGGGACTCACTTATGGCTACACCTTC.

Worth noting for this clonotype: A junction end diverges from the germline sequence, so it may reflect a read error. The CDR3 nucleotides read TGTACCAGCAGTGAAGTGGCAGAAAATCAGCCCCAGCATTTT. Its translation is CTSSEVAENQPQHF. This sequence joins TRBV2 and TRBJ1-5; D gene unclear. This CDR3 is 14 amino acids long. Germline V gives CDR1 SNHLY, CDR2 FYNNEI.

This clonotype was counted between two and nine times. The chain links TRBV19 to TRBJ2-6; D is ambiguous. The germline gives CDR1 LNHDA, CDR2 SQIVND (reference sequence). The CDR3 sequence is 11 residues long. Trimming pared 9 bases from V and 0 bases from J, leaving 0 bases between. The CDR3 loop reads CASSGANVLTF. The CDR3 nucleotides read TGTGCCAGCTCTGGGGCCAACGTCCTGACTTTC.

This clonotype occurred a few times. The J gene is TRBJ2-7, the V gene TRBV28; TRBD1 aligns across 8 bases. CDR1 is MDHEN and CDR2 is SYDVKM in the germline V gene. The CDR3 extends over 15 amino acids. Unmatched junction bases numbered 6, after V lost 4 bases and J lost 1 base. CDR3 sequence reads: CASSSTGEVSYEQYF. The CDR3 nucleotides read TGTGCCAGCAGTTCGACAGGGGAGGTTTCCTACGAGCAGTACTTC.

This clonotype was counted a single time. Possible read error: a much larger clone is one base away. The chain employs TRBV7-9 and TRBJ2-7, with a possible D match to TRBD2 (6 bases). CDR3 length equals 13 residues. Per the germline V gene, CDR1 is SEHNR and CDR2 is FQNEAQ (reference sequence). CDR3 in DNA: TGTGTCAGCAGTCCCGGAGGGTGGTACGAGCAGTACTTC. Encoded protein: CVSSPGGWYEQYF.

The chain employs TRBV6-2 or TRBV6-3 and TRBJ2-1; no firm D call. The CDR3 length is 13 residues. Trimming stripped 6 bases from V and 8 bases from J, with 14 bases between. The V gene's germline CDR1 is MNHEY and CDR2 SVGEGT. This CDR3 is CASSSPHVYEQFF. CDR3 DNA sequence: TGTGCCAGCAGCTCACCACATGTGTATGAGCAGTTCTTC.

This clonotype was counted between two and nine times. The J gene is TRBJ2-1, the V gene TRBV10-1; D is unresolved. The CDR3 is made up of 15 amino acids. CDR1 and CDR2 from the germline V gene are WNHNN and SYGVQD (reference sequence). Trimming removed 8 bases from V and 0 bases from J, with 14 bases in between. In nucleotides, the CDR3 is TGCGCCAGCCGACCACGCGGAAGCTCCTACAATGAGCAGTTCTTC. Translated: CASRPRGSSYNEQFF.

This clonotype was seen more than once but under ten times. The chain uses TRBV3-1 and TRBJ2-1; TRBD2 aligns across 7 bases. J lost 8 bases, V lost 4 bases, and 11 bases had no gene match. The CDR3 loop spans 15 amino acids. Germline V gives CDR1 LGHDT, CDR2 YNNKEL (reference sequence). The CDR3 loop reads CASSPRDYGRDEQFF. CDR3 DNA: TGTGCCAGCAGCCCGCGGGACTACGGTAGGGATGAGCAGTTCTTC.

This clonotype was recorded at least ten times. The chain carries TRBV6-1 and TRBJ1-3; a weak D match, TRBD1 (6 bases). Trimming took 9 bases from V and 3 from J, leaving 15 bases between them. Germline assignment: CDR1 MNHNS and CDR2 SASEGT. CDR3 length: 14 amino acids. CDR3 protein: CASRDINFGNTIYF. In DNA, the CDR3 is TGTGCCAGTCGGGACATCAACTTTGGAAACACCATATATTTT.

This clonotype was seen at least ten times. This chain uses TRBV28 with TRBJ1-5; D unresolved. V was pared by 4 bases and J by 1 base, with 17 bases between. This CDR3 spans 17 amino acids. Germline CDR1 MDHEN, CDR2 SYDVKM. CDR3 nucleotide sequence: TGTGCCAGCAGTTCGTTTACGGCCTCGCACAGCAATCAGCCCCAGCATTTT. Residues: CASSSFTASHSNQPQHF.